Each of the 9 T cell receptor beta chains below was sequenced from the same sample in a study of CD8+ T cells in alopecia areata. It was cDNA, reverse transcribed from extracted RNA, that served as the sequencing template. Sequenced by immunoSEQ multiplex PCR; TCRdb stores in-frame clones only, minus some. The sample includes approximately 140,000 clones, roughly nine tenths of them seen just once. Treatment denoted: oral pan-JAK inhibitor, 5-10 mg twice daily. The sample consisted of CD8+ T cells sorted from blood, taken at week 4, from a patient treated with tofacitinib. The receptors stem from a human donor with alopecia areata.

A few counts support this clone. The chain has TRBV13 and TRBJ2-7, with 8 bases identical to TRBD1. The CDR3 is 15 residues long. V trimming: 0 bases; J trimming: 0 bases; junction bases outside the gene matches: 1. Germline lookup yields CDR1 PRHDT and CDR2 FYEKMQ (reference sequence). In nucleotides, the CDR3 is TGTGCCAGCAGCTTAGGCGGGACAGGCTCCTACGAGCAGTACTTC. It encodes CASSLGGTGSYEQYF.

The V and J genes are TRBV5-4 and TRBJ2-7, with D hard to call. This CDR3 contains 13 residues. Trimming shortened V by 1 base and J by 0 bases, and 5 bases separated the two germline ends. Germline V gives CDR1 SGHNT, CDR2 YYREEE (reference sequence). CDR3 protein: CASSLLASYEQYF. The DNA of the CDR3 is TGTGCCAGCAGCTTGCTCGCCTCCTACGAGCAGTACTTC.

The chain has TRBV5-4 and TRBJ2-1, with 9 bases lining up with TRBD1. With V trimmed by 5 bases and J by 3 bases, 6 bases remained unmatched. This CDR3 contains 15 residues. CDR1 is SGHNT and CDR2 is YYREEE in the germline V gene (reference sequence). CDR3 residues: CASRSDRGGYNEQFF. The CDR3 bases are TGTGCCAGCAGATCGGACAGGGGCGGCTACAATGAGCAGTTCTTC.

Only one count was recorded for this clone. The CDR3 is CSVYYPDRAGANVLTF. DNA of the CDR3: TGCAGCGTTTATTACCCCGACAGGGCTGGGGCCAACGTCCTGACTTTC. The chain links TRBV29-1 to TRBJ2-6; 7 bases agree with TRBD1. The CDR3 loop spans 16 amino acids. With 5 bases clipped from V and 2 bases from J, the junction kept 9 bases outside the gene matches. Germline-derived CDR1 and CDR2 are SQVTM and ANQGSEA. The complete variable domain, with remaining parts taken from reference TRBV29-1 and TRBJ2-6, reads SAVISQKPSRDICQRGTSLTIQCQVDSQVTMMFWYRQQPGQSLTLIATANQGSEATYESGFVIDKFPISRPNLTFSTLTVSNMSPEDSSIYLCSVYYPDRAGANVLTFGAGSRLTVL.

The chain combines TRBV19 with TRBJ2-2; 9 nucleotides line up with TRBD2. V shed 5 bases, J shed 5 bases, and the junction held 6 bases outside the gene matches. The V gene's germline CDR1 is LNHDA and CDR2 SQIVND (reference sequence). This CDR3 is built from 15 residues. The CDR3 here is CASSLIAGVTGELFF. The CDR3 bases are TGTGCCAGTAGTTTAATAGCGGGAGTTACCGGGGAGCTGTTTTTT. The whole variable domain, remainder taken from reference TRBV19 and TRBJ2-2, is DGGITQSPKYLFRKEGQNVTLSCEQNLNHDAMYWYRQDPGQGLRLIYYSQIVNDFQKGDIAEGYSVSREKKESFPLTVTSAQKNPTAFYLCASSLIAGVTGELFFGEGSRLTVL.

For the CDR3, the DNA is TGCGCCAGCAGCCAACCCGGGACTTTTCTTACCTACGAGCAGTACTTC. Protein product: CASSQPGTFLTYEQYF. This sequence joins TRBV4-1 and TRBJ2-7; D is possibly TRBD2 (6 bases). The CDR3 contains 16 residues. Trimming left V 2 bases short and J 2 bases short, with 16 bases between. Germline lookup yields CDR1 MGHRA and CDR2 YSYEKL.

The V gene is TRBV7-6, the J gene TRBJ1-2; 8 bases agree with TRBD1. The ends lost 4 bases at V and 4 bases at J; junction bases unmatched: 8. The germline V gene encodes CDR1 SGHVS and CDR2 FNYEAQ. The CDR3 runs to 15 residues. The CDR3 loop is CASSSGTGGPYGYTF. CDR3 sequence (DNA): TGTGCCAGCAGCTCCGGGACAGGCGGTCCCTATGGCTACACCTTC.

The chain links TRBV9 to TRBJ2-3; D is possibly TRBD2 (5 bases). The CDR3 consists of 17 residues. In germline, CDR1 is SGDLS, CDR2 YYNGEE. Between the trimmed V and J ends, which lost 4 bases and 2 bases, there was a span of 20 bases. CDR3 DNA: TGTGCCAGCAGCCCCCGAAGGAGGATCGGATACACAGATACGCAGTATTTT. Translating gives CASSPRRRIGYTDTQYF.

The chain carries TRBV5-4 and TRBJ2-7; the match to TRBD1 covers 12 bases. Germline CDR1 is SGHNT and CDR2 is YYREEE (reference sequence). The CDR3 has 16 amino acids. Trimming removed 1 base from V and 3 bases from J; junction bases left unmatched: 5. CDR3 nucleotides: TGTGCCAGCAGCTTGCGGGACAGGGGGCCTTTCTACGAGCAGTACTTC. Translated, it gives CASSLRDRGPFYEQYF.